This record looks at one T cell receptor (beta chain) sequence and its context. Its antigen is currently unknown. Per germline, CDR1 SNHLY and CDR2 FYNNEI. J gave up 9 bases and V 7 bases, and 10 bases lay outside the gene matches. The CDR3 covers 15 residues. Vbeta (60) and Jbeta (13) primers were used in the PCR. Data came from immunoSEQ multiplex PCR; TCRdb stores just in-frame clones and leaves some out. The repertoire holds some 140,000 clones, roughly 80% seen once, with around 1% in the top ten. This sample is part of a study of cytomegalovirus exposure and HLA in healthy donors. General study points: HLA allele associations emerged for roughly 17,000 TCR beta sequences in a later analysis, at 0.05 false discovery rate.

The TCR originated in a young man in good health and CMV-seronegative. This chain uses TRBV2 with TRBJ1-6; 9 nucleotides match TRBD1. What was sequenced was PBMCs. The CDR3 loop reads CASTMSTGGLSPLHF. For the CDR3, the DNA is TGTGCCAGCACCATGTCGACAGGGGGACTTTCACCCCTCCACTTT.